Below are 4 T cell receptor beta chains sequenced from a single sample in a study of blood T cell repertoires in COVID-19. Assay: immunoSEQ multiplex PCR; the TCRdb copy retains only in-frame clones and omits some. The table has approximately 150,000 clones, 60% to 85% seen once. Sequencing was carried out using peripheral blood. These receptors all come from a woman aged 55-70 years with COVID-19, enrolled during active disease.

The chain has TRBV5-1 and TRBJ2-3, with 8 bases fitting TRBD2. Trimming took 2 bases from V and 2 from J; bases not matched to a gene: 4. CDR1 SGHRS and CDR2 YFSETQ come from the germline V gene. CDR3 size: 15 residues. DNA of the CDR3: TGCGCCAGCAGCTTAACGGGGGGGTTCACAGATACGCAGTATTTT. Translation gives CASSLTGGFTDTQYF.

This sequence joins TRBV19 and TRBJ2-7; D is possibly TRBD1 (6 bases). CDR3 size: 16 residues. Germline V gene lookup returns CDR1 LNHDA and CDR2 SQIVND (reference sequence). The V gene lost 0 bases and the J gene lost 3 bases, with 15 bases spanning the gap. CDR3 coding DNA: TGTGCCAGTAGTATAGATTTGGACCAGGGGTTCTACGAGCAGTACTTC. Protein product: CASSIDLDQGFYEQYF.

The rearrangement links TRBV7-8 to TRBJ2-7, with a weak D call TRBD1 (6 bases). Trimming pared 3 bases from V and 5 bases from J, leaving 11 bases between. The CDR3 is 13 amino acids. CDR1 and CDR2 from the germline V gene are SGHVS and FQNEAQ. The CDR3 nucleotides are TGTGCCAGCAGCTTCGGACAGTCCGACGAGCAGTACGTC. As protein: CASSFGQSDEQYV.

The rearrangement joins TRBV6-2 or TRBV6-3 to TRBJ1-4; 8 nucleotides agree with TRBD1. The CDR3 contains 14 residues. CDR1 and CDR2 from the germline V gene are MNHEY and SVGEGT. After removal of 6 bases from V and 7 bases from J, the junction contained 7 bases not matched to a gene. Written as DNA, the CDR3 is TGTGCCAGCAGCCTCGACAGGGGAGGTGAAAAACTGTTTTTT. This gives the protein CASSLDRGGEKLFF.